This T cell receptor beta chain stems from a study of T cell responses to AZD1222 COVID-19 vaccine. The CDR3 length is 13 residues. CDR1 and CDR2 (germline): SGHNT, YYREEE (reference sequence). V lost 1 base, J lost 4 bases, and 7 bases lay in between. Points on this clone: Its target is not known.

Assay used: immunoSEQ multiplex PCR; TCRdb lists only in-frame clones, some missing. The sample shows over 110,000 clones, 93% of them seen only once. Study outcomes and limitations: Repertoire sampling happened only post peak T cell response. The donor group comprised mostly white British people and more females; the analysis possibly underestimated clonal diversity. Only a handful of AZD1222 recipients, more than 5 in all, had baseline seropositivity.

This sequence joins TRBV5-4 and TRBJ2-3; D remains ambiguous. This TCR was recovered from an adult in good health. The material was peripheral blood, obtained on day 0 of AZD1222 vaccination. The DNA for the CDR3 is TGTGCCAGCAGCTTGCACCCTCCAGATACGCAGTATTTT. The encoded protein is CASSLHPPDTQYF.